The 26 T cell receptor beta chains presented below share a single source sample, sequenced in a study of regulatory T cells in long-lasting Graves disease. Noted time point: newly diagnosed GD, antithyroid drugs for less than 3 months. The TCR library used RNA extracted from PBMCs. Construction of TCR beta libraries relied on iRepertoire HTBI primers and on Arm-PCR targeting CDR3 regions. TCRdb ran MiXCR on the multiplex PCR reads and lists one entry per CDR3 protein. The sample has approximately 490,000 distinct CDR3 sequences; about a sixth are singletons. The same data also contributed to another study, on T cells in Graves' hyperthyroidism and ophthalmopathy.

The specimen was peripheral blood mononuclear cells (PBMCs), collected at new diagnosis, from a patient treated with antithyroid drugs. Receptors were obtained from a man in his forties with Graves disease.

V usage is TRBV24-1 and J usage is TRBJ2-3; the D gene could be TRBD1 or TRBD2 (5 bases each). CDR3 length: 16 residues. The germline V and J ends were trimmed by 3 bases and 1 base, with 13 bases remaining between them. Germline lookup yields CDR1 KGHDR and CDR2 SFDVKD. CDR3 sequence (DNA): TGTGCCACCAGTGATCCCCTTCGGGACGGCACAGATACGCAGTATTTT. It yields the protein CATSDPLRDGTDTQYF.

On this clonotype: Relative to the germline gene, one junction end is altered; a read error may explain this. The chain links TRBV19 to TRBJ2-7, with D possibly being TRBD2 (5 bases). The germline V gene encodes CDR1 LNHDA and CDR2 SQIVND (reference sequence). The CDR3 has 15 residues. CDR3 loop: CAGSTSGGAPYEQYF. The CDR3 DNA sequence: TGTGCCGGTAGTACTTCCGGAGGCGCCCCCTACGAGCAGTACTTC.

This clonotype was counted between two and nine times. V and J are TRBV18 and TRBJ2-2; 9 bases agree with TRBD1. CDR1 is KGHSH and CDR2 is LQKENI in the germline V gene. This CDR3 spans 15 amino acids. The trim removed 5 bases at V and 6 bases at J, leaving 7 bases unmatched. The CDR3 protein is CASSTGQGMSGELFF. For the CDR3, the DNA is TGTGCCAGCTCAACGGGACAGGGAATGTCCGGGGAGCTGTTTTTT.

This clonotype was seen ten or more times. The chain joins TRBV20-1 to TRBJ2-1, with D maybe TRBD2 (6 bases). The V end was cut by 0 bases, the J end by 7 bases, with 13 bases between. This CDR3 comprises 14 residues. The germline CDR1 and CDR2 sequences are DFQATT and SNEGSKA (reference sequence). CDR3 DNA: TGCAGTGCTAGAGATAAGAAGCGGGTTAATGAGCAGTTCTTC. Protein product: CSARDKKRVNEQFF.

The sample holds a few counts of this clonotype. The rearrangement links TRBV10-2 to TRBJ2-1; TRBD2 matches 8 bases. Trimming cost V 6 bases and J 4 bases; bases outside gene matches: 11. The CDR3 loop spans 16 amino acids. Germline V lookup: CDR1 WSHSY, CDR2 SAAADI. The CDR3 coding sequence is TGCGCCAGCAGCTATGCGCCGGGGGGGGGTTACAATGAGCAGTTCTTC. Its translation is CASSYAPGGGYNEQFF.

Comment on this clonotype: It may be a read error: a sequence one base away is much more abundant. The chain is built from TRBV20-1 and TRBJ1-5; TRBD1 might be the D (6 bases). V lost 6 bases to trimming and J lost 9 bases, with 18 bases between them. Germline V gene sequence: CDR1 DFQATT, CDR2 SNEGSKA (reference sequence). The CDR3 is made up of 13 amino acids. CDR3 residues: CSAMGAADRPQHF. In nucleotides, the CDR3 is TGCAGTGCCATGGGGGCAGCGGATCGGCCCCAGCATTTT.

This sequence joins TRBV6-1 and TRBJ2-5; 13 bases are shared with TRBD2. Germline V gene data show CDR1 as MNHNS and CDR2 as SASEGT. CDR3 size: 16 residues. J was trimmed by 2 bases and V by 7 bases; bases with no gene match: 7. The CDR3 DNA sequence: TGTGCCAGCACTCCAGGGACTAGCGGGATACAAGAGACCCAGTACTTC. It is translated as CASTPGTSGIQETQYF.

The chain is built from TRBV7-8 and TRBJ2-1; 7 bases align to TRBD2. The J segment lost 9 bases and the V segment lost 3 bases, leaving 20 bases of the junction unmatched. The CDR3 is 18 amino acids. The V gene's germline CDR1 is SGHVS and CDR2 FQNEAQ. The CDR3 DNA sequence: TGTGCCAGCAGCTTGGCAAGTGTTTGGGAGGGCCCCACAGGTGAGCAGTTCTTC. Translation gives CASSLASVWEGPTGEQFF.

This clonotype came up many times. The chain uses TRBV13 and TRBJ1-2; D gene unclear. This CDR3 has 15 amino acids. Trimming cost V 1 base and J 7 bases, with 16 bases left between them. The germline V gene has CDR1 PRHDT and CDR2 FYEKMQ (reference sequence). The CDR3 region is CASSLVADGGLGYTF. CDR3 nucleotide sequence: TGTGCCAGCAGCTTAGTAGCGGACGGCGGGCTTGGCTACACCTTC.

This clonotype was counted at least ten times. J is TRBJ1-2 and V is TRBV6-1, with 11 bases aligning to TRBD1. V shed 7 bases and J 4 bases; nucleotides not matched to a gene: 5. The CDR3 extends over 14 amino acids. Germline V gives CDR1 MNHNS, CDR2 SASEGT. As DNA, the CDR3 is TGTGCCAGCACCCCGGGACAGGGGGTCTATGGCTACACCTTC. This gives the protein CASTPGQGVYGYTF.

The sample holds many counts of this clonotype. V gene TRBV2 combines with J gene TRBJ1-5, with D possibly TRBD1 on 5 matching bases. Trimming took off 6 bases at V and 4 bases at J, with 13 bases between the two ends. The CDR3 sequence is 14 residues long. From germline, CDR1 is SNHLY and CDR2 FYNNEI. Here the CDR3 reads CASRGERVNQPQHF. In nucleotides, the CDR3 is TGTGCCAGCAGGGGGGAGAGGGTAAATCAGCCCCAGCATTTT.

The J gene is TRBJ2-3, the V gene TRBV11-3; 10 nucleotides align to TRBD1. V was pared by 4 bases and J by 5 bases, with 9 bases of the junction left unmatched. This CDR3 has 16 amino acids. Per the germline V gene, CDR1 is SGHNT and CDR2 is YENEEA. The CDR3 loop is CASSSIDRGRLDTQYF. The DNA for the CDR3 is TGTGCCAGCAGCTCGATTGACAGGGGGCGCCTAGATACGCAGTATTTT.

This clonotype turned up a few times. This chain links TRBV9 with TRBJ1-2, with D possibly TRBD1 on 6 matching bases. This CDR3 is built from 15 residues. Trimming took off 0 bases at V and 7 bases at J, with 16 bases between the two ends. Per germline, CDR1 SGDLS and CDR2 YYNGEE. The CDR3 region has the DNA TGTGCCAGCAGCGTAGGGGACACCCGGTCTCGTGGCTACACCTTC. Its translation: CASSVGDTRSRGYTF.

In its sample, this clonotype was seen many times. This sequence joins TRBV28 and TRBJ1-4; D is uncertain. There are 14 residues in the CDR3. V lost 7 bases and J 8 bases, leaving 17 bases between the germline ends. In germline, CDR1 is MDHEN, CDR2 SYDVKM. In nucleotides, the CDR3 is TGTGCCAGCATGCCGAGAAGCGGTGGGGAAAAACTGTTTTTT. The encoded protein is CASMPRSGGEKLFF.

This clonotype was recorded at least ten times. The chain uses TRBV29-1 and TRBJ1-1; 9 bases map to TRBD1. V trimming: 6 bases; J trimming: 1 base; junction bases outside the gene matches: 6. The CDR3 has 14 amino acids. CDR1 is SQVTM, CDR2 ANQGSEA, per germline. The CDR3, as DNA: TGCAGCGTCCGGACAGGGGTTACGAACACTGAAGCTTTCTTT. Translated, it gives CSVRTGVTNTEAFF.

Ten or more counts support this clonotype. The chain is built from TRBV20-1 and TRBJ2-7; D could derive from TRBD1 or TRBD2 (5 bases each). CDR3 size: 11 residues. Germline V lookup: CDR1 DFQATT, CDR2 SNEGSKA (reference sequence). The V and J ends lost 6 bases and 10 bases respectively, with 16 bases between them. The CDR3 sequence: CSARLGEPQYF. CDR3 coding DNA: TGCAGTGCCCGTTTGGGGGAACCCCAGTACTTC.

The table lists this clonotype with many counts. The CDR3 loop reads CASSPRGTTADEQYF. CDR3 sequence (DNA): TGTGCCAGCTCACCACGAGGGACTACCGCGGACGAGCAGTACTTC. The rearrangement joins TRBV18 to TRBJ2-7; 7 bases are a match to TRBD2. This CDR3 has 15 residues. The V segment lost 1 base and the J segment 5 bases; nucleotides outside the gene matches: 8. In germline, CDR1 is KGHSH, CDR2 LQKENI. Variable domain in full (rest from reference TRBV18 and TRBJ2-7): NAGVMQNPRHLVRRRGQEARLRCSPMKGHSHVYWYRQLPEEGLKFMVYLQKENIIDESGMPKERFSAEFPKEGPSILRIQQVVRGDSAAYFCASSPRGTTADEQYFGPGTRLTVT.

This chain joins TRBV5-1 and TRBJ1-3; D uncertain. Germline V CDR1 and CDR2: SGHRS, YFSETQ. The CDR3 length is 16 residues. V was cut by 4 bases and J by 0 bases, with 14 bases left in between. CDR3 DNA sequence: TGCGCCAGCAGCCGTGGGGAGACTACCTCTGGAAACACCATATATTTT. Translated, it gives CASSRGETTSGNTIYF.

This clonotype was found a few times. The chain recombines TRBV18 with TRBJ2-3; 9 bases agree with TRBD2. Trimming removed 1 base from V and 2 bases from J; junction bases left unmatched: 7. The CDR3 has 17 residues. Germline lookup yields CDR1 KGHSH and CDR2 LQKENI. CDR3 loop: CASSPQVLAGPTDTQYF. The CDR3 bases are TGTGCCAGCTCACCACAGGTGCTAGCGGGGCCCACAGATACGCAGTATTTT.

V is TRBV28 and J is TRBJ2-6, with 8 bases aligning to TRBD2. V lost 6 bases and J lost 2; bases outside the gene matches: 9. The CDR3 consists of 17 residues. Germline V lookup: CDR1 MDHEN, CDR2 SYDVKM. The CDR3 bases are TGTGCCAGCAGGAAGTGGCGGGAGGTGACTGGGGCCAACGTCCTGACTTTC. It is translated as CASRKWREVTGANVLTF.

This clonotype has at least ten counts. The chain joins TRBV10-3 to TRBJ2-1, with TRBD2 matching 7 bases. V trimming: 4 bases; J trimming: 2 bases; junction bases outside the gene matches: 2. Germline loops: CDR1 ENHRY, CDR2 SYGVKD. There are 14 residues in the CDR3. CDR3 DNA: TGTGCCATCAGTGCCCTAGCGGCCTACAATGAGCAGTTCTTC. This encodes CAISALAAYNEQFF.

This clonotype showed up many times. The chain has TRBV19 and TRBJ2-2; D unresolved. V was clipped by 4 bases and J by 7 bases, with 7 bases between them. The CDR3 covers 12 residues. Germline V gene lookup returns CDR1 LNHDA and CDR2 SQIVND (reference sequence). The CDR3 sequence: CASSTLNGELFF. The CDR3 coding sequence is TGTGCCAGTAGTACGTTGAACGGGGAGCTGTTTTTT.

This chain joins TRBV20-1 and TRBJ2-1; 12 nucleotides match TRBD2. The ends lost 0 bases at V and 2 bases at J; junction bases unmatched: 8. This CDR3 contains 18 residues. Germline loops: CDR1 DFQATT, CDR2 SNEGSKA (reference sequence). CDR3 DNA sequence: TGCAGTGCTAGAGATCTGCTAGCGGGAGGGCCTCCCTACAATGAGCAGTTCTTC. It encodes CSARDLLAGGPPYNEQFF.

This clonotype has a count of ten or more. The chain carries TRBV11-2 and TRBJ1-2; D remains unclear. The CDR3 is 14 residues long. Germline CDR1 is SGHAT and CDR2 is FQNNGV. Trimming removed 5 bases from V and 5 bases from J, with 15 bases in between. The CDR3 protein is CASSQDLNWYGYTF. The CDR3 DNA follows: TGTGCCAGCAGCCAGGACCTAAATTGGTATGGCTACACCTTC.

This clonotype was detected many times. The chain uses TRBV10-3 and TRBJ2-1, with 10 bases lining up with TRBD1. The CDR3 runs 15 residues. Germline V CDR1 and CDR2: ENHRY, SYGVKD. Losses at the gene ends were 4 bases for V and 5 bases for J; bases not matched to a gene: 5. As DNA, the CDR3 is TGTGCCATCAGTGGAGGGACAGGGGTCAACAATGAGCAGTTCTTC. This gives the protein CAISGGTGVNNEQFF.

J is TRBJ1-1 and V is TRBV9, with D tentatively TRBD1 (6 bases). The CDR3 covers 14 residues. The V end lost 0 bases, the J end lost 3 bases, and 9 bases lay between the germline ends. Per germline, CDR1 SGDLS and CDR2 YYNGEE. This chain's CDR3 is CASSVEGVDTEAFF. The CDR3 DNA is TGTGCCAGCAGCGTAGAGGGGGTGGACACTGAAGCTTTCTTT.